Presented here are 14 T cell receptor beta chains from one specimen sequenced in a study of Graves' ophthalmopathy and Graves' hyperthyroidism. Amplification targeted the TCR beta CDR3 regions, with RNA transcripts as the source material. RT-PCR in the first round used HTBI primers; a second-round multiplex PCR followed. MiXCR, run by TCRdb on the multiplex PCR reads, gives a single entry per CDR3 protein. The sample lists approximately 160,000 distinct CDR3 sequences; roughly two fifths were seen once. Input material: peripheral blood. The receptors derive from a man aged 25-40 years with Graves' ophthalmopathy.

This clonotype has a count of ten or more. J is TRBJ2-5 and V is TRBV29-1, with a weak D call TRBD1 (5 bases). Germline V gene data show CDR1 as SQVTM and CDR2 as ANQGSEA. There are 12 residues in the CDR3. V dropped 6 bases and J dropped 2 bases, with 10 bases sitting between them. The CDR3 reads CSVRQSQETQYF. In DNA, the CDR3 is TGCAGCGTAAGACAGTCACAAGAGACCCAGTACTTC.

This clonotype turned up a few times. CDR3: CASSDRGTEAFF. CDR3 nucleotides: TGTGCCAGCAGTGACAGGGGCACTGAAGCTTTCTTT. The J gene is TRBJ1-1, the V gene TRBV6-1, with D possibly being TRBD1 (6 bases). The CDR3 is 12 amino acids. The germline V gene has CDR1 MNHNS and CDR2 SASEGT. V dropped 3 bases and J dropped 4 bases, with 6 bases sitting between them.

The V and J genes are TRBV4-1 and TRBJ1-2; possibly TRBD1 for D (6 bases). V dropped 1 base and J dropped 6 bases, with 12 bases sitting between them. Germline CDR1 MGHRA, CDR2 YSYEKL. The CDR3 loop spans 14 amino acids. CDR3 in amino acids: CASSQGAGVDGYTF. The CDR3 DNA reads TGCGCCAGCAGCCAAGGAGCAGGGGTGGATGGCTACACCTTC.

This chain connects TRBV20-1 to TRBJ1-6; D is ambiguous. The germline V gene has CDR1 DFQATT and CDR2 SNEGSKA (reference sequence). The CDR3 totals 13 residues. Trimming pared 0 bases from V and 10 bases from J, leaving 10 bases between. The CDR3: CSARDTPRSPLHF. The CDR3 DNA is TGCAGTGCTAGAGATACCCCAAGGTCACCCCTCCACTTT.

This clonotype came up many times. This chain connects TRBV11-2 to TRBJ1-1, with D hard to call. The ends were cut back, 2 bases at V and 1 base at J, with 5 bases in the middle. This CDR3 is 13 amino acids long. Germline V gene data show CDR1 as SGHAT and CDR2 as FQNNGV. Written as DNA, the CDR3 is TGTGCCAGCAGCTTAATGGAGAACACTGAAGCTTTCTTT. Amino acid sequence: CASSLMENTEAFF.

The chain has TRBV6-2 or TRBV6-3 and TRBJ2-7, with 12 bases that match TRBD1. The germline gives CDR1 MNHEY, CDR2 SVGEGT. The V and J ends lost 4 bases and 3 bases, in that order; junction bases with no gene match: 13. The CDR3 has 18 amino acids. CDR3: CASSSPWDRGRTDYEQYF. The CDR3 bases are TGTGCCAGCAGTTCCCCTTGGGACAGGGGGCGGACAGACTACGAGCAGTACTTC.

This clonotype was detected many times. The V and J genes are TRBV25-1 and TRBJ1-2, with 8 bases aligning to TRBD1. The V segment lost 3 bases and the J segment 4 bases; nucleotides outside the gene matches: 4. The CDR3 runs to 14 residues. Germline V gene lookup returns CDR1 MGHDK and CDR2 SYGVNS. The CDR3 loop is CASSDRDRTYGYTF. CDR3 nucleotide sequence: TGTGCCAGCAGTGACCGGGACAGGACCTATGGCTACACCTTC.

V usage is TRBV6-2 or TRBV6-3 and J usage is TRBJ2-7; 9 positions agree with TRBD1. The CDR3 covers 14 residues. V dropped 2 bases and J dropped 4; count of bases not matched to a gene: 3. Looked up from germline, CDR1 is MNHEY and CDR2 is SVGEGT. CDR3 DNA: TGTGCCAGCAGTTACCACAGGGGGCTATACGAGCAGTACTTC. This translates into CASSYHRGLYEQYF.

This chain joins TRBV30 and TRBJ1-2; 7 bases are shared with TRBD1. J lost 7 bases, V lost 3 bases, and 5 bases had no gene match. The CDR3 runs to 12 residues. Germline V lookup: CDR1 GTSNPN, CDR2 SVGIG (reference sequence). CDR3 in amino acids: CAWSEDRSGYTF. CDR3 DNA: TGTGCCTGGAGCGAGGACAGGTCTGGCTACACCTTC. The complete variable domain, with remaining parts taken from reference TRBV30 and TRBJ1-2, reads SQTIHQWPATLVQPVGSPLSLECTVEGTSNPNLYWYRQAAGRGLQLLFYSVGIGQISSEVPQNLSASRPQDRQFILSSKKLLLSDSGFYLCAWSEDRSGYTFGSGTRLTVV.

The chain carries TRBV12-3 or TRBV12-4 and TRBJ2-5; 11 nucleotides agree with TRBD1. This CDR3 has 17 amino acids. J was trimmed by 4 bases and V by 5 bases; bases with no gene match: 12. CDR3 nucleotides: TGTGCCAGCAGTCCTGACAGGGACAGGGGGAGAAGAGAGACCCAGTACTTC. Its protein product is CASSPDRDRGRRETQYF.

The rearrangement links TRBV28 to TRBJ2-5, with a tentative D call TRBD2 (6 bases). Germline V lookup: CDR1 MDHEN, CDR2 SYDVKM. The V gene lost 3 bases and the J gene lost 5 bases, with 22 bases spanning the gap. The CDR3 spans 17 residues. The CDR3 nucleotides are TGTGCCAGCAGTTTCCCAAACAACGGGAGTACGAGGGAGACCCAGTACTTC. It codes for CASSFPNNGSTRETQYF. The whole variable domain, remainder taken from reference TRBV28 and TRBJ2-5, is DVKVTQSSRYLVKRTGEKVFLECVQDMDHENMFWYRQDPGLGLRLIYFSYDVKMKEKGDIPEGYSVSREKKERFSLILESASTNQTSMYLCASSFPNNGSTRETQYFGPGTRLLVL.

Many counts were recorded for this clonotype. The chain uses TRBV30 and TRBJ2-7, with a possible D match to TRBD2 (6 bases). The CDR3 is 12 amino acids. Germline V gives CDR1 GTSNPN, CDR2 SVGIG (reference sequence). The DNA for the CDR3 is TGTGCGGGGGGAACCACCTCCTACGAGCAGTACTTC. It translates to CAGGTTSYEQYF.

The V gene is TRBV6-2 or TRBV6-3, the J gene TRBJ2-7, with 8 bases identical to TRBD1. CDR3 length: 19 residues. Germline loops: CDR1 MNHEY, CDR2 SVGEGT. Trimming cost V 8 bases and J 2 bases; bases outside gene matches: 23. The CDR3 bases are TGTGCCAGCCGACGTATGAGGACAGGGACTGAGCGGGCCCCCTACGAGCAGTACTTC. Its translation: CASRRMRTGTERAPYEQYF.

This clonotype was observed many times. The V and J genes are TRBV27 and TRBJ1-5, with unresolved D. Trimming removed 6 bases at V and 4 bases at J, with 7 bases between. CDR1 and CDR2 (germline): MNHEY, SMNVEV (reference sequence). This CDR3 contains 12 residues. This chain's CDR3 is CASRIGNQPQHF. For the CDR3, the DNA is TGTGCCAGCAGAATTGGAAATCAGCCCCAGCATTTT.